The entry that follows covers one TCR beta chain sequence. Its antigen remains undetermined. No qualities accompany the bases; no much larger clone lies one base away. Donors formed part of the validation cohort, which comprised 120 or so subjects and was distinct from the first cohort of under 850 subjects. This entry comes from a study of cytomegalovirus exposure and HLA in healthy donors listed by TCRdb under 2017. About the study as a whole: According to a later analysis, the 120 or so validation repertoires were produced on the same platform as the approximately 690 repertoires of the first cohort. The study aimed to test whether signatures of past pathogen exposure could be identified by cataloging public T cell receptors. The study combined high-throughput TCR immunosequencing, statistical association of individual TCRs with disease status, and machine learning to predict cytomegalovirus infection status. Besides the first cohort of some 670 subjects, a separate validation cohort made up of around 120 different subjects was used. The paper as a whole reports these results and caveats: The study gave a list of some 150 TCR beta chains associated with cytomegalovirus. While some public TCRs were present in many individuals, most TCR sequences turned up only very rarely across donors. A later analysis lacked HLA typing for the validation cohort, so it scored co-occurrence in that cohort across all 110 or so repertoires. Of the cluster scores, approximately 95% were above 0 in a later analysis, which found that TCRs clustered in the first cohort also tended to co-occur in the 110 or so validation repertoires. The classifier was reported to diagnose cytomegalovirus status with high specificity and sensitivity in both the original cohort and the validation cohort. A few of the identified cytomegalovirus-associated TCR beta chains were confirmed in vitro to be specific for cytomegalovirus antigens. The authors suggested that the approach could potentially be extended to other disease states and immunological phenotypes.

Receptor libraries were prepared by the immunoSEQ multiplex PCR assay. In the authors' own workflow: To diagnose cytomegalovirus status from the catalog of TCR beta chain sequences, a statistical classification framework was built. In its TCRdb copy, this immuneACCESS table keeps in-frame sequences only and misses some clones. Where compared with another copy, unresolved V genes explain less than half of these, and the others have no known cause. For V, J and clone size, that table is used; D and trimming come from the DNA. The sample profile shows 110,000 or so clones; more than 70% of them were found once. The ten most abundant clones make up 2% to 2.5% of the sample. Via the germline V gene, CDR1 is SGHVT and CDR2 SQSDAQ. Clipping removes 3 bases from V and 2 bases from J, with 13 as the unmatched junction base count. Reading from cysteine to phenylalanine, the CDR3 counts 17 amino acids. The read is trimmed to its CDR3 DNA, 51 bases read in frame from base 1.

The chain is assembled from TRBV7-4 and TRBJ2-7, and TRBD1 aligns with 7 junction nucleotides. Sequencing was carried out using PBMCs. This clonotype was sampled from a woman in her twenties or thirties in good health and CMV-seronegative. CDR3 region: CASSFTRTGSHPYEQYF. Read as DNA, the sequence is TGTGCCAGCAGCTTCACTAGGACAGGCTCCCATCCCTACGAGCAGTACTTC.